The rows below give T cell receptor beta chains drawn from one sample of a study of T cell repertoires in aging, cancer and after chemotherapy. TCRdb processed the multiplex PCR reads anew with MiXCR; each CDR3 protein has one entry. The sample carries under 12,000 distinct CDR3 sequences, less than 30% recorded once. The material sequenced was blood. The receptors were sampled from a human donor in good health. Both conserved end residues are part of each CDR3. The D gene is left open where the match is weak. Clone size is not always given. Where it is, it says once, few, many or a class for expanded clones.

J	V	size	D	CDR3	DNA
TRBJ2-1	TRBV4-3	.	.	CASSQDWRPGWVEQFF	TGCGCCAGCAGCCAAGATTGGAGGCCCGGGTGGGTTGAGCAGTTCTTC
TRBJ2-7	TRBV6-5	.	.	CASSRVQGSYEQYF	TGTGCCAGCAGTCGGGTACAGGGTTCCTACGAGCAGTACTTC
TRBJ2-3	TRBV20-1	.	TRBD2	CSAPETSGVVDTQYF	TGCAGTGCTCCTGAGACTAGCGGGGTTGTAGATACGCAGTATTTT
TRBJ2-7	TRBV29-1	medium-sized	.	CSVAHRGGYEQYF	TGCAGCGTTGCACATAGGGGAGGTTACGAGCAGTACTTC
TRBJ2-1	TRBV7-2	.	TRBD2	CASSLEGGFYNEQFF	TGTGCCAGCAGCTTAGAGGGAGGGTTTTACAATGAGCAGTTCTTC
TRBJ2-1	TRBV28	once	.	CASREGSSNNEQFF	TGTGCCAGCAGAGAGGGAAGCTCCAACAATGAGCAGTTCTTC
TRBJ1-2	TRBV18	.	.	CASSLQGDGYTF	TGTGCCAGCTCACTCCAGGGCGATGGCTACACCTTC
TRBJ1-5	TRBV7-2	.	.	CASSSPDGLSNQPQHF	TGTGCCAGCAGCTCACCGGACGGTCTCTCTAATCAGCCCCAGCATTTT
TRBJ2-7	TRBV12-3/TRBV12-4	.	TRBD1	CASSWGQGTYEQYF	TGTGCCAGCAGTTGGGGACAGGGGACCTACGAGCAGTACTTC
TRBJ1-5	TRBV12-3/TRBV12-4	.	.	CASSLRVQPQHF	TGTGCCAGCAGTTTACGCGTTCAGCCCCAGCATTTT
TRBJ1-2	TRBV6-1	.	.	CARAGGIYGYTF	TGTGCCAGAGCGGGGGGGATTTATGGCTACACCTTC
TRBJ2-3	TRBV28	.	.	CASSSSGLPTDTQYF	TGTGCCAGCAGTTCCAGCGGGCTTCCCACAGATACGCAGTATTTT
TRBJ1-2	TRBV6-5	medium-sized	.	CASSYSGTGRDYGYTF	TGTGCCAGCAGTTACTCAGGCACAGGGAGGGACTATGGCTACACCTTC
TRBJ1-5	TRBV6-5	.	.	CASSYSFSPNQPQHF	TGTGCCAGCAGTTACTCGTTCAGCCCCAATCAGCCCCAGCATTTT
TRBJ2-5	TRBV19	few	TRBD2	CASSTLTSGSGVTQYF	TGTGCCAGTAGTACCCTGACTAGCGGGAGCGGGGTGACCCAGTACTTC
TRBJ2-7	TRBV28	few	.	CASRESASPYEQYF	TGTGCCAGCAGGGAGTCGGCCAGCCCCTACGAGCAGTACTTC
TRBJ2-5	TRBV29-1	medium-sized	TRBD2	CSVGTSGSQETQYF	TGCAGCGTTGGGACTAGCGGTAGCCAAGAGACCCAGTACTTC
TRBJ2-2	TRBV19	.	.	CASSPGDLNTGELFF	TGTGCCAGTAGCCCTGGCGACCTTAACACCGGGGAGCTGTTTTTT
TRBJ2-3	TRBV4-2	.	TRBD2	CASSQEGSGAPDTQYF	TGTGCCAGCAGCCAAGAGGGGAGCGGGGCCCCGGATACGCAGTATTTT
TRBJ2-7	TRBV20-1	.	.	CSAPRGKTYEQYF	TGCAGTGCTCCCCGGGGCAAAACCTACGAGCAGTACTTC
TRBJ1-5	TRBV4-1	.	TRBD1	CASSPSQGASQPQHF	TGCGCCAGCAGCCCATCACAGGGGGCAAGTCAGCCCCAGCATTTT
TRBJ2-5	TRBV6-6	.	TRBD1	CASSLWVLLDRGSETQYF	TGTGCCAGCAGCCTGTGGGTACTTCTAGACAGGGGATCGGAGACCCAGTACTTC
TRBJ1-2	TRBV29-1	medium-sized	TRBD1	CSGATGEDYGYTF	TGCAGCGGTGCGACAGGGGAGGACTATGGCTACACCTTC
TRBJ2-4	TRBV18	few	.	CASSPGIAKNIQYF	TGTGCCAGCTCACCAGGGATAGCCAAAAACATTCAGTACTTC
TRBJ2-3	TRBV24-1	.	TRBD2	CATSDTIPGLASDTQYF	TGTGCCACCAGTGATACTATACCGGGACTAGCGTCAGATACGCAGTATTTT
TRBJ1-2	TRBV28	few	TRBD1	CASRGDSYGYTF	TGTGCCAGCAGGGGGGACAGCTATGGCTACACCTTC
TRBJ2-7	TRBV27	few	TRBD2	CASRTSRYEQYF	TGTGCCAGCCGGACTAGTCGGTACGAGCAGTACTTC
TRBJ2-1	TRBV6-5	.	TRBD2	CASSRRTSGPIGEQFF	TGTGCCAGCAGTAGAAGGACTAGCGGACCCATAGGGGAGCAGTTCTTC
TRBJ2-7	TRBV7-2	few	.	CASSFPGNEQYF	TGTGCCAGCAGCTTTCCGGGTAACGAGCAGTACTTC
TRBJ1-4	TRBV5-1	.	.	CASSPVQGNEKLFF	TGCGCCAGCAGCCCGGTGCAGGGTAATGAAAAACTGTTTTTT
TRBJ2-3	TRBV7-9	.	.	CASNDPGHQYF	TGTGCCAGCAACGACCCGGGACATCAGTATTTT
TRBJ2-7	TRBV7-3	few	.	CASSQQQGTVSEQYF	TGTGCCAGCAGCCAGCAACAGGGAACGGTATCCGAGCAGTACTTC
TRBJ2-7	TRBV6-1	.	.	CASSEYPRDKSSYEQYF	TGTGCCAGCAGTGAATATCCCCGGGACAAGAGCTCCTACGAGCAGTACTTC
TRBJ2-7	TRBV6-5	medium-sized	.	CASSYSRSYEQYF	TGTGCCAGCAGTTACTCTAGGTCCTACGAGCAGTACTTC
TRBJ2-2	TRBV29-1	.	TRBD2	CSVGSRDYNTGELFF	TGCAGCGTTGGATCCCGGGACTACAACACCGGGGAGCTGTTTTTT
TRBJ2-3	TRBV6-2/TRBV6-3	.	.	CASRSFRRYASTDTQYF	TGTGCCAGCAGATCTTTCCGACGATATGCTAGCACAGATACGCAGTATTTT
TRBJ2-2	TRBV30	.	.	CAWSVRRTGELFF	TGTGCCTGGAGTGTACGACGCACCGGGGAGCTGTTTTTT
TRBJ1-2	TRBV12-3/TRBV12-4	few	.	CASSPGQIYGYTF	TGTGCCAGCAGCCCCGGACAGATCTATGGCTACACCTTC
TRBJ1-2	TRBV4-1	.	.	CASSQKYGGAYYGYTF	TGCGCCAGCAGCCAAAAGTATGGGGGGGCGTACTATGGCTACACCTTC
TRBJ1-2	TRBV20-1	.	TRBD1	CSAPGTGYGYTF	TGCAGTGCGCCCGGGACAGGGTACGGCTACACCTTC
TRBJ1-5	TRBV7-2	.	TRBD1	CASSFWDREERQPQHF	TGTGCCAGCAGCTTTTGGGACAGGGAGGAACGTCAGCCCCAGCATTTT
TRBJ2-1	TRBV7-9	.	TRBD1	CASSPQTGGELNEQFF	TGTGCCAGCAGCCCCCAGACAGGGGGCGAGCTCAATGAGCAGTTCTTC
TRBJ2-5	TRBV5-6	.	TRBD2	CASSVFGLWTSDETQYF	TGTGCCAGCAGCGTATTTGGCCTGTGGACTAGCGATGAGACCCAGTACTTC
TRBJ1-1	TRBV4-1	.	.	CASSQEWTDAVTEAFF	TGCGCCAGCAGCCAAGAGTGGACGGACGCAGTAACTGAAGCTTTCTTT
TRBJ2-1	TRBV7-6	.	TRBD2	CASTAGLAGGGLPEQFF	TGTGCCAGCACCGCGGGACTAGCGGGAGGGGGGTTACCCGAGCAGTTCTTC
TRBJ1-1	TRBV20-1	.	TRBD1	CSAWDRVTEAFF	TGCAGTGCCTGGGACAGGGTCACTGAAGCTTTCTTT
TRBJ1-6	TRBV27	.	TRBD1	CASRPLQGAWNSPLHF	TGTGCCAGCAGACCCCTCCAGGGGGCGTGGAATTCACCCCTCCACTTT
TRBJ1-2	TRBV10-3	.	TRBD1	CAISESDRGFKYGYTF	TGTGCCATCAGTGAGTCAGACAGGGGTTTTAAATATGGCTACACCTTC
TRBJ2-5	TRBV7-2	.	TRBD1	CASSFRQGGEETQYF	TGTGCCAGCAGCTTTCGACAGGGTGGGGAAGAGACCCAGTACTTC